The entry below describes one TCR beta chain. The antigen remains undetermined. This specimen comes from a study of shared clonotypes between healthy human individuals. Study details: The donor group consisted of two women and three men, aged 18 to 49.

Naive CD8 populations comprised CD45RO-negative cells positively selected for CCR7, excluding terminally differentiated effector memory CD45RA+ cells. Nashville, Tennessee was home to all donors, who were Caucasian adults. The V gene lost 6 bases and the J gene lost 5 bases, with 14 bases spanning the gap. The CDR3 totals 14 residues. Germline V CDR1 and CDR2: MNHEY, SMNVEV (reference sequence). Some clones are missing from TCRdb's copy, which holds only in-frame ones; the method was immunoSEQ multiplex PCR. The repertoire holds about 2.1 million clones, roughly 91% seen once, with around 1.7% in the top ten. General observations from the study: Sharing across four donors was highest in naive CD4 (around 5%) and lowest in memory CD8 (roughly 0.4%). Rarefaction curves obtained for sorted subsets showed sequencing incomplete despite large depth.

The material sequenced was naive CD8+ T cells from PBMCs. The rearrangement links TRBV27 to TRBJ2-1, with a weak D call TRBD1 (6 bases). This receptor was taken from a man aged 18 to 29 in good health. Some clones in this sample may be carry-over from other donors' samples. This chain's CDR3 is CASSLTDRNNEQFF. CDR3 sequence (DNA): TGTGCCAGCAGCCTCACGGACAGAAACAATGAGCAGTTCTTC.